This T cell receptor beta chain was identified during a study of blood T cell repertoires in COVID-19. Overall study context: Nucleic acid was either cDNA or gDNA, and it came from T cells, B-cell-depleted T cells, or PBMCs.

Study processing details: Estimation of nucleated cell counts was performed using reference gene primer amplification. Here immunoSEQ multiplex PCR was the method, and the copy in TCRdb shows in-frame clones only, minus some. V, J and clone size were drawn from that table, and D and trimming were deduced from the DNA. This sample has roughly 13,000 clones, with about 73% found just once. This clone appeared a single time. Trimming cost V 4 bases and J 8 bases, with 11 bases left between them. Germline-derived CDR1 and CDR2 are SGHAT and FQNNGV. The CDR3 totals 13 residues. The chain has TRBV11-2 and TRBJ2-2, with D possibly TRBD1 on 5 matching bases. Source material: peripheral blood. The clonotype originates from a human donor in a cohort sampled during active COVID-19. The CDR3 sequence is CASSSRRGGELFF. As DNA, the CDR3 is TGTGCCAGCAGCTCCCGAAGGGGAGGGGAGCTGTTTTTT.